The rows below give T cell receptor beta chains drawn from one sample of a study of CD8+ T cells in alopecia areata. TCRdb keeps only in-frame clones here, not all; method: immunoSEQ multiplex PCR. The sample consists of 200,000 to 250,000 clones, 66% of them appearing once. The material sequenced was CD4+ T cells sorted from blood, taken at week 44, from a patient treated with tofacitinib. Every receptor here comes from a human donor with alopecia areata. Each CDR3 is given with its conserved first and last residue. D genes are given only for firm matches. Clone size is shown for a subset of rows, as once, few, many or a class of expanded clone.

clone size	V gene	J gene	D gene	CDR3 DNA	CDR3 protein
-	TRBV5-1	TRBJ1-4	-	TGCGCCAGCAGCTTGGCTGGGGGCATTAATGAAAAACTGTTTTTT	CASSLAGGINEKLFF
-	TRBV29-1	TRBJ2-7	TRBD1	TGCAGCGTTGAAGTCATCGGACAGGGTGCCCTCTACGAGCAGTACTTC	CSVEVIGQGALYEQYF
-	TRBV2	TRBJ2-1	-	TGTGCCAGCAGTCTGGAGAGTCCGAACTCCAATGAGCAGTTCTTC	CASSLESPNSNEQFF
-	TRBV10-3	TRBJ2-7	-	TGTGCCTTTGCGGACAGCCCAGTCGGCGAGCAGTACTTC	CAFADSPVGEQYF
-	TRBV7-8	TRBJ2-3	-	TGTGCCAGCAGCTTACAACTCCTGAGCATCACAGATACGCAGTATTTT	CASSLQLLSITDTQYF
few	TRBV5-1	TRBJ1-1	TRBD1	TGCGCCAGCAGCTTGGTAGGGCAGGGGGTGTACACTGAAGCTTTCTTT	CASSLVGQGVYTEAFF
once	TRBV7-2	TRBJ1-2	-	TGTGCCAGCAGCTTATCTCACCTTGGCTACACCTTC	CASSLSHLGYTF
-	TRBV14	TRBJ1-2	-	TGTGCCAGCAGCCAAGATTACTGGGACTCCCATGGCTACACCTTC	CASSQDYWDSHGYTF
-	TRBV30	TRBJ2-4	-	TGTGCCTGGAGTGTATCCTTAGCCAAAAACATTCAGTACTTC	CAWSVSLAKNIQYF
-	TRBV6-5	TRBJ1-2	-	TGTGCCAGCAGTTACTCGACTAACTATGGCTACACCTTC	CASSYSTNYGYTF
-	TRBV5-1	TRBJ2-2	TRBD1	TGCGCCAGCAGCTTTACCCCGGGACAGGGGACCGGGGAGCTGTTTTTT	CASSFTPGQGTGELFF
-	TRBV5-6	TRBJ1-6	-	TGTGCCAGCGCGGAGTACTATAATTCACCCCTCCACTTT	CASAEYYNSPLHF
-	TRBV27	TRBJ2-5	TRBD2	TGTGCCAGCAGTTCCGTCGTGGGGGGGTCCGATAGGTACTTC	CASSSVVGGSDRYF
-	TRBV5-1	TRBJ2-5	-	TGCGCCAGCAGCTCCAGGGGTGGTGAGACCCAGTACTTC	CASSSRGGETQYF
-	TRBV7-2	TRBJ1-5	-	TGTGCCATTAACGGGGAGGGAAGGGGCAATCAGCCCCAGCATTTT	CAINGEGRGNQPQHF
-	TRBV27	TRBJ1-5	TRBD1	TGTGCCAGCAGTCCCGGGGACAGGGTTTCCAATCAGCCCCAGCATTTT	CASSPGDRVSNQPQHF
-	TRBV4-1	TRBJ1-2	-	TGCGCCAGCAGCCAAGATCGTGGAGATAACTATGGCTACACCTTC	CASSQDRGDNYGYTF
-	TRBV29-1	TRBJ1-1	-	TGCAGCGCTGGACGGGGTCAGGGCGACACTGAAGCTTTCTTT	CSAGRGQGDTEAFF
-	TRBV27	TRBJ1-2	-	TGTGCCAGCAGCATGACAGCCAGCTATGGCTACACCTTC	CASSMTASYGYTF
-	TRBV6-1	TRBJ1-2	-	TGTGCCAGCAGTTCAGACAGCCCCTATGGCTACACCTTC	CASSSDSPYGYTF
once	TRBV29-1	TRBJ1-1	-	TGCAGCGTTGAAAAGAGAACAGGGCGCACTGAAGCTTTCTTT	CSVEKRTGRTEAFF
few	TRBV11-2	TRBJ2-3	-	TGTGCCAGCAGCCTCCCGTTAGGGGGGCGGTCCCATACGCAGTATTTT	CASSLPLGGRSHTQYF
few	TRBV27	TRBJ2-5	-	TGTGCCAGCAGTTTATCATGGGGGTCAGAGACCCAGTACTTC	CASSLSWGSETQYF
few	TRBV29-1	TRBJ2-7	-	TGCAGCGCCAGGCCCCCTCGGGGGGAGCAGTACTTC	CSARPPRGEQYF
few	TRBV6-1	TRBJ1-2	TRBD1	TGTGCCAGCAGTGCCGGGACAGCCAACTATGGCTACACCTTC	CASSAGTANYGYTF
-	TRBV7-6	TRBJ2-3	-	TGTGCCAGCAGCTTAGTCCGGAGCAGCGCAGATACGCAGTATTTT	CASSLVRSSADTQYF
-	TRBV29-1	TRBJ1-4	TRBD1	TGCAGCGTTGGCGGACAGGATGGAAAACTGTTTTTT	CSVGGQDGKLFF
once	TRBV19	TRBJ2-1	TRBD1	TGTGCCAGTTCGGGACAGGGCAGGGGTGAGCAGTTCTTC	CASSGQGRGEQFF
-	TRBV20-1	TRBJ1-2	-	TGCAGTGCTCGGGACAACTATGGCTACACCTTC	CSARDNYGYTF
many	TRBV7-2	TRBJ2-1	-	TGTGCCAGCAGCTTCGGGAGCTCCTACAATGAGCAGTTCTTC	CASSFGSSYNEQFF
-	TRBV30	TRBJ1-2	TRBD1	TGTGCCTGCCGGGACAGTTTTAAAGGCTATGGCTACACCTTC	CACRDSFKGYGYTF
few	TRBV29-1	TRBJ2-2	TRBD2	TGCAGCGCGGCGGGGGGCCCGAACACCGGGGAGCTGTTTTTT	CSAAGGPNTGELFF
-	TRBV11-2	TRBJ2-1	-	TGTGCCAGCAGCTTAGGAACGGACAACTACAATGAGCAGTTCTTC	CASSLGTDNYNEQFF
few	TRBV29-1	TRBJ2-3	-	TGCAGCGTTGGTGAGGATACGCAGTATTTT	CSVGEDTQYF
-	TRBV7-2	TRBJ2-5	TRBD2	TGTGCCAGCAGCTTAGCGGCTAGCGGGGGCGGAGAGACCCAGTACTTC	CASSLAASGGGETQYF
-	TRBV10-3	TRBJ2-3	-	TGTGCCATCAGTCAGAGTGGGGGCCAGGGGACAGATACGCAGTATTTT	CAISQSGGQGTDTQYF